A selection of T cell receptor beta chains follows, all from one sample in a study of shared clonotypes between healthy human individuals. Generated by immunoSEQ multiplex PCR, the TCRdb table keeps only in-frame clones and is missing some. The table lists roughly 300,000 clones, roughly 87% of them singletons. Sequenced material: memory CD8+ T cells sorted from blood. Every receptor here comes from a man younger than 35 in good health. Each CDR3 is given with its conserved first and last residue. D genes are given only for firm matches. Clone size is not always given. Where it is, it says once, few, many or a class for expanded clones.

CDR3nt,CDR3aa,d_gene,abundance,v_gene,j_gene
TGTGCCAGCAGCTTGTACGGGTTGTCCTACGAGCAGTACTTC,CASSLYGLSYEQYF,NA,NA,TRBV5-6,TRBJ2-7
TGTGCCAGCAGTTTGGGGCAGGGGGCAGGTGGCTACACCTTC,CASSLGQGAGGYTF,TRBD1,NA,TRBV27,TRBJ1-2
TGCGCCAGCAGCCATTCGACCCTTTTGCAGCCCCAGCATTTT,CASSHSTLLQPQHF,NA,NA,TRBV4-1,TRBJ1-5
TGTGCCATCAGACCCGGACAGACAACTAATGAAAAACTGTTTTTT,CAIRPGQTTNEKLFF,NA,NA,TRBV10-3,TRBJ1-4
TGTGCCATCAGCACAGGGGGCGCGTCCTACGAGCAGTACTTC,CAISTGGASYEQYF,TRBD1,NA,TRBV10-3,TRBJ2-7
TGTGCCAGCAGTTCCCATGGGGCAGCGGGAGTTGAGCAGTACTTC,CASSSHGAAGVEQYF,TRBD2,NA,TRBV27,TRBJ2-7
TGCGCCAGCAGCCAAGCGTTCAGCGGGAGGGACACCTACGAGCAGTACTTC,CASSQAFSGRDTYEQYF,TRBD2,NA,TRBV4-1,TRBJ2-7
TGTGCCAGCAGTCCCCCAGGGAACACTGAAGCTTTCTTT,CASSPPGNTEAFF,NA,NA,TRBV27,TRBJ1-1
TGTGCCAAGTGGGGGACAGATACGCAGTATTTT,CAKWGTDTQYF,NA,NA,TRBV2,TRBJ2-3
TGTGCCAGCAGTTTCGGACAGGGATGGGGTGGCTACACCTTC,CASSFGQGWGGYTF,TRBD1,once,TRBV7-9,TRBJ1-2
TGTGCCAGCAGTGCGACAGGGGAGGAAGAGACCCAGTACTTC,CASSATGEEETQYF,TRBD1,NA,TRBV25-1,TRBJ2-5
TGCGCCAGCAGCCACCGCCAGCACCCCTCAAGCAATGAGCAGTTCTTC,CASSHRQHPSSNEQFF,NA,NA,TRBV5-1,TRBJ2-1
TGTGCCAGCAGCTTGGTCAGAAGGAATCAGCCCCAGCATTTT,CASSLVRRNQPQHF,NA,NA,TRBV5-8,TRBJ1-5
TGTGCCAGCAGCTTGGCCTGGACTAGCGGGGGTAGCACAGATACGCAGTATTTT,CASSLAWTSGGSTDTQYF,TRBD2,NA,TRBV11-2,TRBJ2-3
TGTGCCAGCAGCGCCCGGACAGGGGGCTGGGATGAAAAACTGTTTTTT,CASSARTGGWDEKLFF,TRBD1,NA,TRBV7-2,TRBJ1-4
TGTGCCAGCAGCTCCGGACTAGCGGGGTACGAGCAGTACTTC,CASSSGLAGYEQYF,TRBD2,NA,TRBV9,TRBJ2-7
TGTGCCAGCAGCTCGATACAGGGCAGCTCCTACGAGCAGTACTTC,CASSSIQGSSYEQYF,NA,NA,TRBV2,TRBJ2-7
TGCGCCAGCAGCCAAGATTCAGCCAGGACAGGGAACTATGGCTACACCTTC,CASSQDSARTGNYGYTF,TRBD1,NA,TRBV4-3,TRBJ1-2
TGCGCCAGCAGCCAAGAGGAGGGACTAGCGGGAGGTGGCTACAATGAGCAGTTCTTC,CASSQEEGLAGGGYNEQFF,TRBD2,NA,TRBV4-3,TRBJ2-1
TGTGCCAGCAGCGAGGGACTAGCGGGAGGCCTCTACGAGCAGTACTTC,CASSEGLAGGLYEQYF,TRBD2,NA,TRBV9,TRBJ2-7
TGTGCCAGCAGCCCACCGGGACAGTACGAGCAGTACTTC,CASSPPGQYEQYF,TRBD1,NA,TRBV7-9,TRBJ2-7
TGTGCCAGCAGTTGGGCGGGGGGTGGATACGAGCAGTACTTC,CASSWAGGGYEQYF,TRBD2,NA,TRBV6-6,TRBJ2-7
TGTGCCAGCAGCCACTATAAAACCGGGACGTCCGAGTTT,CASSHYKTGTSEF,NA,NA,TRBV7-6,TRBJ1-1
TGTGCCAGCAGTGAAGGACGGGTCGGGTCCTACGAGCAGTACTTC,CASSEGRVGSYEQYF,NA,NA,TRBV2,TRBJ2-7
TGTGCCAGCAGACACCATCCGGGACTAGGGGAAGATACGCAGTATTTT,CASRHHPGLGEDTQYF,TRBD2,once,TRBV28,TRBJ2-3
TGTGCCAGCAGCCAAGCGTGGGCCCCTCAAGAGACCCAGTACTTC,CASSQAWAPQETQYF,NA,NA,TRBV4-2,TRBJ2-5
TGTGCCACCACCGAGGGGGATCTGGATACGCAGTATTTT,CATTEGDLDTQYF,NA,many,TRBV10-3,TRBJ2-3
TGTGCCAGCAGCCAAGACCGAGTCGGACGGGCCTACGAGCAGTACTTC,CASSQDRVGRAYEQYF,NA,once,TRBV4-2,TRBJ2-7
TGTGCCATCAGTGAGTCAGCGAACACCGGGGAGCTGTTTTTT,CAISESANTGELFF,NA,NA,TRBV10-3,TRBJ2-2
TGTGCCAGCGCTTTCGCGGTTGGGGACTATGGCTACACCTTC,CASAFAVGDYGYTF,NA,NA,TRBV27,TRBJ1-2
TGTGCCAGCAGTTCAGTACAGGGATACGAGCAGTACTTC,CASSSVQGYEQYF,NA,NA,TRBV28,TRBJ2-7
TGCGCCAGCAGCCGGGGGCTAGCGGGAGAGAACACCGGGGAGCTGTTTTTT,CASSRGLAGENTGELFF,TRBD2,NA,TRBV4-3,TRBJ2-2
TGTGCCAGCAGTTACTTTCTAGGAGGCACAGATACGCAGTATTTT,CASSYFLGGTDTQYF,NA,NA,TRBV6-5,TRBJ2-3
TGTGCCAGCAGCTCGTCCCTGGGACAGCGACCGTGGGACTATGGCTACACCTTC,CASSSSLGQRPWDYGYTF,TRBD1,NA,TRBV5-4,TRBJ1-2
TGCGCCAGCAGTGAGTCCGGCTCCACAGATACGCAGTATTTT,CASSESGSTDTQYF,NA,NA,TRBV10-1,TRBJ2-3
TGTGCCAGCAGCCCACGGACTAGCGGGAGCACCGGGGAGCTGTTTTTT,CASSPRTSGSTGELFF,TRBD2,NA,TRBV13,TRBJ2-2
TGTGCCAGCAGTAGGACCATCAATGAGCAGTTCTTC,CASSRTINEQFF,NA,NA,TRBV27,TRBJ2-1
TGTGCCAGCAGTTTATCGGTAGCGAATCCCTCCGATACGCAGTATTTT,CASSLSVANPSDTQYF,NA,once,TRBV27,TRBJ2-3
TGTGCCAGCAGCTTGAGTAGCACCGGGGAGCTGTTTTTT,CASSLSSTGELFF,NA,NA,TRBV5-5,TRBJ2-2
TGCAGCGTTGAGGACAATAACTATGGCTACACCTTC,CSVEDNNYGYTF,NA,once,TRBV29-1,TRBJ1-2
TGTGCCATCAGCGGGATTGGGGAACACACTGAAGCTTTCTTT,CAISGIGEHTEAFF,NA,many,TRBV10-3,TRBJ1-1
TGTGCCAGCAGTTACGGACACCTTAATGAGCAGTTCTTC,CASSYGHLNEQFF,NA,NA,TRBV6-5,TRBJ2-1
TGTGCCAGCAGTTTATCGTGGCCAGGGTCGTACTATGGCTACACCTTC,CASSLSWPGSYYGYTF,NA,once,TRBV27,TRBJ1-2
TGTGCCAGCAGCTTGGGGGGACTAGCACGTCAAGAGACCCAGTACTTC,CASSLGGLARQETQYF,TRBD2,NA,TRBV5-6,TRBJ2-5
TGTGCCAGCAGCTCCTCCCTACCCCCTCAAGAGACCCAGTACTTC,CASSSSLPPQETQYF,NA,NA,TRBV7-9,TRBJ2-5
TGTGCCACCAGCAGAGAGGACAGGGTGGCTTTCTTT,CATSREDRVAFF,TRBD1,NA,TRBV15,TRBJ1-1
TGTGCCAGCAGCGGGAGCTACGAGCAGTACTTC,CASSGSYEQYF,NA,NA,TRBV28,TRBJ2-7
TGCGCCAGCAGCCAAGTCATGGGACTAGCGGGATACGAGCAGTACTTC,CASSQVMGLAGYEQYF,TRBD2,NA,TRBV4-3,TRBJ2-7
TGTGCCAGCAGTTACTCGGAGGGCGTCGCTGAAGCTTTCTTT,CASSYSEGVAEAFF,NA,NA,TRBV6-5,TRBJ1-1
TGTGCCAGCAGCTTCTGGGAACACTACGAGCAGTACTTC,CASSFWEHYEQYF,NA,NA,TRBV13,TRBJ2-7
TGTGCCAGCAGCTTGGGGACAGGGGTTAATGAAAAACTGTTTTTT,CASSLGTGVNEKLFF,TRBD1,NA,TRBV5-4,TRBJ1-4
TGCGCCAGCAGCCAACGGCAGTCCGGGTTCCATGAGCAGTTCTTC,CASSQRQSGFHEQFF,NA,once,TRBV4-1,TRBJ2-1
TGTGCCAGCCGCGGTATGGGGGCTCCAGCTAACTATGGCTACACCTTC,CASRGMGAPANYGYTF,NA,NA,TRBV27,TRBJ1-2
TGCGCCAGCAGTGAGTTCGGCGGCACCAGCACTGAAGCTTTCTTT,CASSEFGGTSTEAFF,NA,NA,TRBV10-2,TRBJ1-1
TGTGCCAGTAGTATAGAGGACTCCTACGAGCAGTACTTC,CASSIEDSYEQYF,NA,many,TRBV19,TRBJ2-7
TGTGCCAGCAGCTTAGGTAGCTCCTACAATGAGCAGTTCTTC,CASSLGSSYNEQFF,NA,NA,TRBV7-6,TRBJ2-1
TGTGCCAGCAGCCGCAACGTTTGGCTTTCACCCCTCCACTTT,CASSRNVWLSPLHF,NA,NA,TRBV6-5,TRBJ1-6
TGTGCCAGCAGCGTCCGCGCCGCCTACGAGCAGTACTTC,CASSVRAAYEQYF,NA,NA,TRBV11-2,TRBJ2-7
TGTGCCAGCAGCCCCATACGAATCCAGTCTAGCACAGATACGCAGTATTTT,CASSPIRIQSSTDTQYF,NA,NA,TRBV7-9,TRBJ2-3
TGTGCCATCACTGACCTCGGGGGCAGTTTCGATGGCTACACCTTC,CAITDLGGSFDGYTF,NA,once,TRBV2,TRBJ1-2